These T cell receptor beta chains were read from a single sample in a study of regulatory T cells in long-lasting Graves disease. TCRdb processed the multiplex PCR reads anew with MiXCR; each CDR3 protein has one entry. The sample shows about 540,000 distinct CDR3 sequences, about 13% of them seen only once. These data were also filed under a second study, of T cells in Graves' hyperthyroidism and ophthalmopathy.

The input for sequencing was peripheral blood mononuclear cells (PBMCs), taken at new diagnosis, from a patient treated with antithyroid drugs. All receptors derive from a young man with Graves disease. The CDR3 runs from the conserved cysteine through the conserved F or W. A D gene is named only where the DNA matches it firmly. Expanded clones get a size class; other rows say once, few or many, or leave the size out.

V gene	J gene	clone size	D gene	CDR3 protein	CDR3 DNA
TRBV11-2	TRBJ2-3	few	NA	CASTSRGAAPDTQYF	TGTGCCAGCACCTCACGGGGGGCTGCTCCCGATACGCAGTATTTT
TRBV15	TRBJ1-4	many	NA	CATSRDRGPTNEKLFF	TGTGCCACCAGCAGAGATCGGGGACCCACTAATGAAAAACTGTTTTTT
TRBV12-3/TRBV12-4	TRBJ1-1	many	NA	CASSSEGLNTEAFF	TGTGCCAGCAGTTCAGAGGGACTGAACACTGAAGCTTTCTTT
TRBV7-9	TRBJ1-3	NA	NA	CASSPFSGNTIYF	TGTGCCAGCAGCCCCTTCTCTGGAAACACCATATATTTT
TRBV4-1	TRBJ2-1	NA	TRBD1	CASSQAARGQGNEQFF	TGCGCCAGCAGCCAAGCGGCCAGGGGGCAGGGAAATGAGCAGTTCTTC
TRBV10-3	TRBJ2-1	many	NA	CAIQEPDYPSYNEQFF	TGTGCCATCCAAGAGCCGGACTATCCGTCCTACAATGAGCAGTTCTTC
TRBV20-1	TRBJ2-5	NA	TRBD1	CSARPFRGQETQYF	TGCAGTGCTAGGCCATTCAGGGGGCAAGAGACCCAGTACTTC
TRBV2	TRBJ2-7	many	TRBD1	CASKHQTGDLFEQYF	TGTGCCAGCAAGCACCAGACAGGGGATTTATTCGAGCAGTACTTC
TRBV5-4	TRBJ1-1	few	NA	CASSLNPVAEAFF	TGTGCCAGCAGCTTAAACCCGGTAGCTGAAGCTTTCTTT
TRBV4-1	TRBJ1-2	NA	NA	CASSQGPQGAVYGYTF	TGCGCCAGCAGCCAAGGCCCTCAGGGAGCCGTCTATGGCTACACCTTC
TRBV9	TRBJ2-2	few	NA	CASSVGEAGELFF	TGTGCCAGCAGCGTAGGGGAGGCCGGGGAGCTGTTTTTT
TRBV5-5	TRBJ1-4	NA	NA	CASSFQQQNEKLFF	TGTGCCAGCAGCTTCCAACAGCAAAATGAAAAACTGTTTTTT
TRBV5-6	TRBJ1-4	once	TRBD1	CANSTTGGKLFF	TGTGCCAACAGCACCACAGGGGGAAAACTGTTTTTT
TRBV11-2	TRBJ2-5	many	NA	CASSLDRAPKETQYF	TGTGCCAGCAGCTTAGATCGGGCTCCCAAAGAGACCCAGTACTTC
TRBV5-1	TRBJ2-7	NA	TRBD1	CASSSRTGGASSYNEQYF	TGCGCCAGCAGCTCTCGGACAGGGGGTGCTAGCTCCTACAATGAGCAGTACTTC
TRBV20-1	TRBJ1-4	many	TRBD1	CSAHSQGANEKLFF	TGCAGTGCCCACTCCCAGGGGGCGAATGAAAAACTGTTTTTT
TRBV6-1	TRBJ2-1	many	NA	CASSEAPGFPYNEQFF	TGTGCCAGCAGTGAAGCGCCTGGGTTCCCCTACAATGAGCAGTTCTTC
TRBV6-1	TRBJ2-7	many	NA	CASSEGSGDEQYF	TGTGCCAGCAGCGAGGGGTCAGGAGACGAGCAGTACTTC
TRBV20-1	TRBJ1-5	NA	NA	CSATRSVNQPQHF	TGCAGTGCTACTCGTTCAGTCAATCAGCCCCAGCATTTT
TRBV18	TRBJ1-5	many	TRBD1	CASSPGQGTNQPQHF	TGTGCCAGCTCACCAGGACAGGGTACTAATCAGCCCCAGCATTTT
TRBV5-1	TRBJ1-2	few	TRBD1	CASRDYRGYGYTF	TGCGCCAGCCGGGACTACAGGGGCTATGGCTACACCTTC
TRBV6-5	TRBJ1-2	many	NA	CASSYGASGYTF	TGTGCCAGCAGTTACGGGGCTAGTGGCTACACCTTC
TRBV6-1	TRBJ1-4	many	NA	CASGYRAEKLFF	TGTGCCAGCGGATACAGGGCGGAAAAACTGTTTTTT
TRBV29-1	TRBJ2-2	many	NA	CSVGGLATTGELFF	TGCAGCGTTGGGGGGCTAGCGACCACCGGGGAGCTGTTTTTT
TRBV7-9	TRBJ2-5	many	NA	CASSSIQYQETQYF	TGTGCCAGCAGCTCGATCCAGTATCAAGAGACCCAGTACTTC
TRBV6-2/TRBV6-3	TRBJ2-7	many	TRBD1	CASSYVQGDYEQYF	TGTGCCAGCAGTTACGTCCAGGGGGACTACGAGCAGTACTTC
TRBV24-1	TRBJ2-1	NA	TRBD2	CATSDRKREGTIWNEQFF	TGTGCCACCAGTGATAGAAAGCGGGAGGGTACAATTTGGAATGAGCAGTTCTTC
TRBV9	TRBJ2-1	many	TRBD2	CASSVSQTSGSSYNEQFF	TGTGCCAGCAGCGTCTCCCAAACTAGCGGGAGCTCCTACAATGAGCAGTTCTTC
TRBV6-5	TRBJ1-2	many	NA	CASSYGGYGYTF	TGTGCCAGCAGTTACGGCGGGTATGGCTACACCTTC
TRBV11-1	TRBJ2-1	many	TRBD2	CASSLMGRLAGPKRTYNEQFF	TGTGCCAGCAGCCTAATGGGGCGTCTAGCGGGTCCCAAAAGAACCTACAATGAGCAGTTCTTC
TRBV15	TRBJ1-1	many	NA	CATSRPMNTEAFF	TGTGCCACCAGCAGACCAATGAACACTGAAGCTTTCTTT
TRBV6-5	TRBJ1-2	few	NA	CASSYSPGEHYGYTF	TGTGCCAGCAGTTACAGCCCAGGGGAGCACTATGGCTACACCTTC
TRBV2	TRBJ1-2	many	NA	CASRSGPRGYTF	TGTGCCAGCAGATCCGGACCGAGAGGCTACACCTTC
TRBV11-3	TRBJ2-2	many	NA	CASSSSGELFF	TGTGCCAGCAGCTCCTCCGGGGAGCTGTTTTTT
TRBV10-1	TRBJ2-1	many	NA	CASSYYDPWDEQFF	TGCGCCAGCAGTTATTACGACCCGTGGGATGAGCAGTTCTTC
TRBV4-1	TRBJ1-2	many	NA	CASSQDVVTDGVGYGYTF	TGTGCCAGCAGCCAAGACGTGGTTACGGACGGTGTGGGCTATGGCTACACCTTC
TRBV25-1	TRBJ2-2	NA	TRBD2	CASSVWTSGAGELFF	TGTGCCAGCAGTGTCTGGACTAGCGGGGCCGGGGAGCTGTTTTTT
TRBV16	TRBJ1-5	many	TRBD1	CASSQQGQANQPQHF	TGTGCCAGCAGCCAGCAAGGACAGGCCAATCAGCCCCAGCATTTT
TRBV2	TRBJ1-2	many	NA	CASRTGEWTF	TGTGCCAGCAGGACAGGTGAATGGACCTTC
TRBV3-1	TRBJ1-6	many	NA	CASSQAGDSPLHF	TGTGCCAGCAGCCAGGCCGGTGATTCACCCCTCCACTTT
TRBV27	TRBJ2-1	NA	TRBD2	CASSWGLGGSGEQFF	TGTGCCAGCAGTTGGGGACTAGGGGGGAGTGGTGAGCAGTTCTTC
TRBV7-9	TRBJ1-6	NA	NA	CASSLVAGTSPLHF	TGTGCCAGCAGCTTAGTTGCAGGGACCTCACCCCTCCACTTT
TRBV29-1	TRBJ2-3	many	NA	CSAVGGRTDTQYF	TGCAGCGCTGTAGGGGGAAGGACAGATACGCAGTATTTT
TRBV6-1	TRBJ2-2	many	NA	CASISITGELFF	TGTGCCAGCATCAGTATAACCGGGGAGCTGTTTTTT
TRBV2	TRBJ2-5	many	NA	CASRGRETQYF	TGTGCCAGCAGGGGGCGCGAGACCCAGTACTTC
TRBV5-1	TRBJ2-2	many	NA	CASEKGDTGELFF	TGCGCCAGCGAAAAGGGGGACACCGGGGAGCTGTTTTTT
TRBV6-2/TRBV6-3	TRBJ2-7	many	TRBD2	CASSYRLAGNYEQYF	TGTGCCAGCAGTTATAGACTAGCGGGGAACTACGAGCAGTACTTC